This TCR beta chain was found in a study of T cell changes during pregnancy in multiple sclerosis. Using immunoSEQ multiplex PCR, the repertoire was profiled, and TCRdb retains in-frame clones only, with some absent. The repertoire consists of 100,000 or so clones, with about 93% occurring once and the leading ten covering over 1.5%. The specimen was peripheral blood, collected after pregnancy. The source of this sequence is a female donor in good health, enrolled as a control in a pregnancy study.

CDR3 sequence reads: CASSLVQGYEQYF. CDR3 bases: TGTGCCAGCAGTTTAGTACAGGGCTACGAGCAGTACTTC. The genes are TRBV28 and TRBJ2-7, with D possibly being TRBD1 (6 bases). Germline V lookup: CDR1 MDHEN, CDR2 SYDVKM. V dropped 2 bases and J dropped 3 bases, with 8 bases sitting between them. This CDR3 has 13 amino acids.